These T cell receptor beta chains were read from a single sample in a study of blood T cell repertoires in COVID-19. Produced via immunoSEQ multiplex PCR; TCRdb's table is partial and in-frame only. The sample has over 85,000 clones, roughly 80% seen once. Sequencing was carried out using peripheral blood. Receptors originate from a woman aged 55-69 years with acute or convalescent COVID-19. Each CDR3 is given with its conserved first and last residue. A D gene is named only where the DNA matches it firmly. Some rows have no size entry. The others give once, few or many, or a class for an expanded clone.

J: TRBJ2-5
D: -
size: once
V: TRBV5-1
CDR3: CASSFGLRGETQYF
DNA: TGCGCCAGCAGCTTTGGCTTAAGAGGAGAGACCCAGTACTTC

J: TRBJ1-5
D: -
size: few
V: TRBV29-1
CDR3: CSVGEINQPQHF
DNA: TGCAGCGTTGGCGAGATAAATCAGCCCCAGCATTTT

J: TRBJ2-3
D: TRBD1
size: -
V: TRBV4-3
CDR3: CASSSRQGPDTQYF
DNA: TGCGCCAGCAGCTCCCGACAGGGCCCAGATACGCAGTATTTT

J: TRBJ2-5
D: TRBD2
size: -
V: TRBV5-4
CDR3: CASSLDLAEETQYF
DNA: TGTGCCAGCAGCTTGGATCTAGCGGAAGAGACCCAGTACTTC

J: TRBJ1-4
D: -
size: -
V: TRBV9
CDR3: CASSVTYATNEKLFF
DNA: TGTGCCAGCAGCGTGACTTATGCAACTAATGAAAAACTGTTTTTT

J: TRBJ2-1
D: -
size: -
V: TRBV5-1
CDR3: CASSLQSGVRNEQFF
DNA: TGCGCCAGCAGCTTGCAGTCGGGGGTGAGAAATGAGCAGTTCTTC

J: TRBJ1-1
D: -
size: -
V: TRBV20-1
CDR3: CSASGGQLNTEAFF
DNA: TGCAGTGCTAGTGGTGGTCAGTTGAACACTGAAGCTTTCTTT

J: TRBJ1-1
D: TRBD1
size: -
V: TRBV5-1
CDR3: CASSLEDRGTEAFF
DNA: TGCGCCAGCAGCTTGGAGGACAGGGGCACTGAAGCTTTCTTT

J: TRBJ1-1
D: -
size: -
V: TRBV5-1
CDR3: CASSIPVGGSTEAFF
DNA: TGCGCCAGCAGCATCCCAGTGGGGGGGAGCACTGAAGCTTTCTTT

J: TRBJ2-3
D: -
size: -
V: TRBV4-3
CDR3: CASSQFWSSTDTQYF
DNA: TGCGCCAGCAGCCAATTCTGGAGTAGCACAGATACGCAGTATTTT

J: TRBJ2-6
D: -
size: -
V: TRBV27
CDR3: CASTEISGANVLTF
DNA: TGTGCCAGCACTGAGATCTCTGGGGCCAACGTCCTGACTTTC

J: TRBJ2-7
D: TRBD1
size: -
V: TRBV7-9
CDR3: CASSPPGTGGYEQYF
DNA: TGTGCCAGCAGCCCCCCCGGGACAGGGGGCTACGAGCAGTACTTC

J: TRBJ2-7
D: -
size: few
V: TRBV3-1/TRBV3-2
CDR3: CASSQTPPQGLYEQYF
DNA: TGTGCCAGCAGCCAAACTCCCCCCCAGGGATTATACGAGCAGTACTTC

J: TRBJ2-2
D: -
size: -
V: TRBV29-1
CDR3: CSVAPGLDTGELFF
DNA: TGCAGCGTCGCCCCGGGTTTGGACACCGGGGAGCTGTTTTTT

J: TRBJ1-6
D: -
size: -
V: TRBV10-3
CDR3: CAISESAQGYSPLHF
DNA: TGTGCCATCAGTGAGTCGGCGCAGGGTTACTCACCCCTCCACTTT

J: TRBJ2-4
D: -
size: -
V: TRBV6-5
CDR3: CASRRGAKNIQYF
DNA: TGTGCCAGCAGGAGAGGGGCCAAAAACATTCAGTACTTC

J: TRBJ1-4
D: -
size: -
V: TRBV7-2
CDR3: CASSLRSGRDGRELFF
DNA: TGTGCCAGCAGCTTACGGTCGGGCAGGGATGGAAGGGAACTGTTTTTT

J: TRBJ1-2
D: -
size: -
V: TRBV5-1
CDR3: CASSLGDLNYGYTF
DNA: TGCGCCAGCAGCTTGGGTGACTTAAACTATGGCTACACCTTC

J: TRBJ2-2
D: TRBD1
size: -
V: TRBV7-2
CDR3: CASSSQGVGLLNTGELFF
DNA: TGTGCCAGCAGCTCGCAGGGGGTTGGCCTCTTGAACACCGGGGAGCTGTTTTTT

J: TRBJ2-5
D: -
size: -
V: TRBV9
CDR3: CASSLGREETQYF
DNA: TGTGCCAGCAGCCTTGGACGGGAGGAGACCCAGTACTTC

J: TRBJ1-5
D: TRBD1
size: -
V: TRBV30
CDR3: CAWRKGAQPNQPQHF
DNA: TGTGCCTGGAGGAAGGGGGCGCAGCCAAATCAGCCCCAGCATTTT

J: TRBJ1-3
D: -
size: -
V: TRBV27
CDR3: CASRNSLDTIYF
DNA: TGTGCCAGCAGGAACTCATTGGACACCATATATTTT

J: TRBJ1-5
D: -
size: once
V: TRBV9
CDR3: CASSAHEEGAGQHF
DNA: TGTGCCAGCAGCGCCCATGAAGAGGGAGCGGGCCAGCATTTT

J: TRBJ2-5
D: TRBD1
size: -
V: TRBV12-3/TRBV12-4
CDR3: CASRNTGGETQYF
DNA: TGTGCCAGCCGAAATACAGGGGGGGAGACCCAGTACTTC

J: TRBJ2-1
D: -
size: once
V: TRBV18
CDR3: CASSWELGNNEQFF
DNA: TGTGCCAGCTCTTGGGAGTTGGGAAACAATGAGCAGTTCTTC

J: TRBJ1-6
D: -
size: few
V: TRBV6-5
CDR3: CASRGVHNSPLHF
DNA: TGTGCCAGCCGGGGTGTGCATAATTCACCCCTCCACTTT

J: TRBJ2-3
D: -
size: -
V: TRBV30
CDR3: CAWRPQFETQYF
DNA: TGTGCCTGGAGGCCTCAATTCGAGACGCAGTATTTT

J: TRBJ1-1
D: -
size: -
V: TRBV6-5
CDR3: CATNKVAEAFF
DNA: TGTGCCACCAATAAAGTAGCTGAAGCTTTCTTT

J: TRBJ2-5
D: TRBD2
size: once
V: TRBV24-1
CDR3: CATQRGGRETQYF
DNA: TGTGCCACCCAGCGGGGGGGCCGCGAGACCCAGTACTTC

J: TRBJ1-6
D: -
size: once
V: TRBV11-3
CDR3: CASRIGTVNSPLHF
DNA: TGTGCCAGCAGAATCGGGACTGTGAATTCACCCCTCCACTTT

J: TRBJ2-3
D: -
size: -
V: TRBV5-1
CDR3: CASSSLSSTDTQYF
DNA: TGCGCCAGCAGCTCCCTTTCTAGCACAGATACGCAGTATTTT

J: TRBJ2-1
D: -
size: few
V: TRBV19
CDR3: CASSMNRANEQFF
DNA: TGTGCCAGTAGTATGAACAGGGCGAATGAGCAGTTCTTC

J: TRBJ2-2
D: -
size: -
V: TRBV5-1
CDR3: CASSARMGPGELFF
DNA: TGCGCCAGCAGCGCCCGGATGGGGCCCGGGGAGCTGTTTTTT

J: TRBJ2-5
D: TRBD1
size: -
V: TRBV23-1
CDR3: CASTSAGGGETQYF
DNA: TGCGCCAGCACCTCGGCAGGGGGTGGGGAGACCCAGTACTTC

J: TRBJ2-3
D: TRBD2
size: -
V: TRBV3-1/TRBV3-2
CDR3: CASSQGTAGGTDTQYF
DNA: TGTGCCAGCAGCCAAGGTACAGCGGGGGGGACAGATACGCAGTATTTT

J: TRBJ2-3
D: TRBD2
size: -
V: TRBV6-5
CDR3: CASGTPGRETDTQYF
DNA: TGTGCCAGCGGAACCCCAGGGAGGGAGACAGATACGCAGTATTTT

J: TRBJ2-6
D: TRBD2
size: -
V: TRBV7-2
CDR3: CASSPPGLAGSGANVLTF
DNA: TGTGCCAGCAGCCCTCCGGGACTAGCGGGCTCTGGGGCCAACGTCCTGACTTTC

J: TRBJ1-5
D: -
size: -
V: TRBV7-2
CDR3: CASSPGAAQPQHF
DNA: TGTGCCAGCAGCCCTGGGGCCGCTCAGCCCCAGCATTTT

J: TRBJ1-2
D: -
size: -
V: TRBV5-4
CDR3: CASSWGSGGYGYTF
DNA: TGTGCCAGCAGCTGGGGCTCGGGGGGCTATGGCTACACCTTC

J: TRBJ1-2
D: -
size: -
V: TRBV9
CDR3: CASSSNLRAYIYGYTF
DNA: TGTGCCAGCAGTTCTAACCTGAGGGCCTATATCTATGGCTACACCTTC

J: TRBJ2-2
D: -
size: -
V: TRBV12-5
CDR3: CASATGSGTGELFF
DNA: TGTGCTAGTGCAACCGGGTCGGGCACCGGGGAGCTGTTTTTT

J: TRBJ2-7
D: -
size: many
V: TRBV6-2/TRBV6-3
CDR3: CASSYSAGYEQYF
DNA: TGTGCCAGCAGTTATTCTGCCGGCTACGAGCAGTACTTC

J: TRBJ1-2
D: -
size: -
V: TRBV28
CDR3: CASSPRSYGYTF
DNA: TGTGCCAGCAGTCCCCGTTCCTATGGCTACACCTTC

J: TRBJ2-6
D: -
size: -
V: TRBV6-5
CDR3: CASSYRSEGANVLTF
DNA: TGTGCCAGCAGTTACCGTTCGGAGGGGGCCAACGTCCTGACTTTC

J: TRBJ2-2
D: -
size: -
V: TRBV30
CDR3: CAWRPVQYGELFF
DNA: TGTGCCTGGAGGCCAGTGCAGTACGGGGAGCTGTTTTTT

J: TRBJ1-2
D: -
size: -
V: TRBV6-6
CDR3: CASSYHRDREGYTF
DNA: TGTGCCAGCAGTTATCACAGGGATCGCGAAGGCTACACCTTC

J: TRBJ2-3
D: TRBD2
size: -
V: TRBV13
CDR3: CASSQRRGGGITDTQYF
DNA: TGTGCCAGCAGCCAGAGGCGGGGCGGGGGGATAACAGATACGCAGTATTTT

J: TRBJ1-6
D: TRBD1
size: -
V: TRBV3-1/TRBV3-2
CDR3: CASSQGVAGGNSPLHF
DNA: TGTGCCAGCAGCCAAGGGGTAGCAGGGGGAAATTCACCCCTCCACTTT

J: TRBJ1-5
D: -
size: -
V: TRBV28
CDR3: CASSGRGGQPQHF
DNA: TGTGCCAGCAGTGGGAGGGGTGGGCAGCCCCAGCATTTT

J: TRBJ1-6
D: -
size: -
V: TRBV7-2
CDR3: CASSLVSGSNSPLHF
DNA: TGTGCCAGCAGCTTAGTTTCCGGGTCGAATTCACCCCTCCACTTT

J: TRBJ2-7
D: -
size: -
V: TRBV3-1/TRBV3-2
CDR3: CASSQVARPSYEQYF
DNA: TGTGCCAGCAGCCAAGTGGCCAGGCCCTCCTACGAGCAGTACTTC

J: TRBJ2-5
D: -
size: -
V: TRBV5-4
CDR3: CASSAQTTRETQYF
DNA: TGTGCCAGCAGCGCACAGACTACGAGGGAGACCCAGTACTTC

J: TRBJ2-1
D: -
size: -
V: TRBV7-2
CDR3: CASRDRDWDEQFF
DNA: TGTGCCAGCAGAGACAGGGACTGGGATGAGCAGTTCTTC